This paragraph reports one T cell receptor (beta chain). This sample was taken from a study of cytomegalovirus exposure and HLA in healthy donors. CDR3 length equals 13 residues. Per the germline V gene, CDR1 is LNHDA and CDR2 is SQIVND (reference sequence). V lost 8 bases and J lost 3, with 11 bases in between. The PCR was carried out with 60 Vbeta primers and 13 Jbeta primers. As originally analysed: Unique TCR beta chains numbered approximately 80 million in a later analysis, with roughly 10 million shared. Profiling relied on immunoSEQ multiplex PCR, and the TCRdb table lists in-frame clones only, not all of them. V and J calls and clone size come straight from that table; D and trimming were deduced from the DNA. Of about 140,000 clones in the sample, under 85% were seen once.

The sequence came from a man in his late teens or twenties in good health and CMV-seronegative. The sample comprised PBMCs. J is TRBJ1-5 and V is TRBV19; no reliable D call. DNA for the CDR3: TGTGCCAGTCAACGGGATATCAATCAGCCCCAGCATTTT. Its protein is CASQRDINQPQHF.